This T cell receptor beta chain was identified during a study of blood T cell repertoires in COVID-19. Germline V gene data show CDR1 as SGHDT and CDR2 as YYEEEE. Trimming removed 1 base at V and 1 base at J, with 11 bases between. This CDR3 contains 15 residues. Libraries were prepared by immunoSEQ multiplex PCR; TCRdb keeps only in-frame clonotypes and omits some of them. The data show under 30,000 clones, with nearly 80% seen just once and over 40% held by the top ten. Sample: peripheral blood. The TCR comes from a woman aged 70-85 years with acute or convalescent COVID-19. J is TRBJ1-1 and V is TRBV5-6, with D tentatively TRBD1 (5 bases). The CDR3 coding sequence is TGTGCCAGCAGCTTGCTGGGGGGTAAGAACACTGAAGCTTTCTTT. Amino acids: CASSLLGGKNTEAFF. Together with reference TRBV5-6 and TRBJ1-1, the CDR3 gives the full variable domain: DAGVTQSPTHLIKTRGQQVTLRCSPKSGHDTVSWYQQALGQGPQFIFQYYEEEERQRGNFPDRFSGHQFPNYSSELNVNALLLGDSALYLCASSLLGGKNTEAFFGQGTRLTVV.